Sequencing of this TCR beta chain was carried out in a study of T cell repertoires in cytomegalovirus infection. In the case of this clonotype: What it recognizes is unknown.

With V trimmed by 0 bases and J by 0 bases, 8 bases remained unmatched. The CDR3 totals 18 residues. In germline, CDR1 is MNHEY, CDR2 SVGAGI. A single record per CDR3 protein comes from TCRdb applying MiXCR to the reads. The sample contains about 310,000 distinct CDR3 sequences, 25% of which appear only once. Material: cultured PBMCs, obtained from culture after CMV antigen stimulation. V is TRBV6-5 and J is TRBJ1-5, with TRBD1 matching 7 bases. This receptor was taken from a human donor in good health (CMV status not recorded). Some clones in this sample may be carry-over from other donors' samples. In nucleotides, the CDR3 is TGTGCCAGCAGTTACTCACGGCCAGGGGGGTATAGCAATCAGCCCCAGCATTTT. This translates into CASSYSRPGGYSNQPQHF.